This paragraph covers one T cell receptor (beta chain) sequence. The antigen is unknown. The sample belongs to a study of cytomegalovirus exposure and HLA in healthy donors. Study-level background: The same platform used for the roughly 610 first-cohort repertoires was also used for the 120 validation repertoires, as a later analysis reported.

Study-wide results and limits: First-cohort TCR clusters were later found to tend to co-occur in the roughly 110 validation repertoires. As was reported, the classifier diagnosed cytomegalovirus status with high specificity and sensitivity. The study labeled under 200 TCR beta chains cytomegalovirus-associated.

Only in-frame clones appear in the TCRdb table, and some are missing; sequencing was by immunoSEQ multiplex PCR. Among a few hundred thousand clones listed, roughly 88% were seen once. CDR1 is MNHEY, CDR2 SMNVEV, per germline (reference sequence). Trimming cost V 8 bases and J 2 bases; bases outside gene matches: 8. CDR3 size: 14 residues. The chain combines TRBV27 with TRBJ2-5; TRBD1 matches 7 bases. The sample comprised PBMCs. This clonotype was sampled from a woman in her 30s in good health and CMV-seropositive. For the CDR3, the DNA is TGTGCCAGCGGGTGGACAGGTAGACAAGAGACCCAGTACTTC. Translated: CASGWTGRQETQYF.